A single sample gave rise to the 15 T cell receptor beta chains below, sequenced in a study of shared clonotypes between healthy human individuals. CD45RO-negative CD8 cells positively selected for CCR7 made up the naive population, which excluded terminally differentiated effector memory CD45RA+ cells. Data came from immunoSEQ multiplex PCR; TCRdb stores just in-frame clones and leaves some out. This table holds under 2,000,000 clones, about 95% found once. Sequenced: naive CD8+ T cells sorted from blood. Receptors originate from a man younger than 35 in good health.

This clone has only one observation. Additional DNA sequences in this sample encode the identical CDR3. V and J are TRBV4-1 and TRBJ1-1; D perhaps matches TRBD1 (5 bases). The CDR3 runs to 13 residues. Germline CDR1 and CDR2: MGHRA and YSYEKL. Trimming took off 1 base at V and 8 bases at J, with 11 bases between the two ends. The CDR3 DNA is TGCGCCAGCAGCCAAGGTCCCGGGACGGAAGCTTTCTTT. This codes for CASSQGPGTEAFF.

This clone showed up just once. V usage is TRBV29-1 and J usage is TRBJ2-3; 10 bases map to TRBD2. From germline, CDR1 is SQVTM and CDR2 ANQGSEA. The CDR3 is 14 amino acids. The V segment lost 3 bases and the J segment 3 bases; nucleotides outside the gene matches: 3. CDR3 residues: CSVDPSGRTDTQYF. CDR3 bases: TGCAGCGTTGATCCTAGCGGGAGAACAGATACGCAGTATTTT.

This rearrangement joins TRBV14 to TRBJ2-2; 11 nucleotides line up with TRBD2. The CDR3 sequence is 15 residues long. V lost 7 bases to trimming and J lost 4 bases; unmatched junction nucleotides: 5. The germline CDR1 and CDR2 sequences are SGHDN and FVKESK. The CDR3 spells CASTTSGSATGELFF. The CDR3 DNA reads TGTGCCAGCACCACTAGCGGGAGCGCCACCGGGGAGCTGTTTTTT.

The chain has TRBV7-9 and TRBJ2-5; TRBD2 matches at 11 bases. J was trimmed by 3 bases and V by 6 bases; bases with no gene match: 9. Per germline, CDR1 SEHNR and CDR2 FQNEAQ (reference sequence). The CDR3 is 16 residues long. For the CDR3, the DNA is TGTGCCAGCAGTGACCGACCGGGACTAGCGGAAGAGACCCAGTACTTC. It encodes CASSDRPGLAEETQYF.

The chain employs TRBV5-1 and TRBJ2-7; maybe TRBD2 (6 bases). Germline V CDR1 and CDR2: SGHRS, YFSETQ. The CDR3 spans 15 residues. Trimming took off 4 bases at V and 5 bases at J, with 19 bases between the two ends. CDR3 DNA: TGCGCCAGCAGCGGGATCGGACGGGGGTTGGACGAGCAGTACTTC. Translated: CASSGIGRGLDEQYF.

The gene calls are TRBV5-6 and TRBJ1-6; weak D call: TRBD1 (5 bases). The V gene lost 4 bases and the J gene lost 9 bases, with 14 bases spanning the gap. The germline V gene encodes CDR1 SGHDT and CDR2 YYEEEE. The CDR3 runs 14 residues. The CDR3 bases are TGTGCCAGCAGCCATGGGACGGGAGTTTCACCCCTCCACTTT. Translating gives CASSHGTGVSPLHF.

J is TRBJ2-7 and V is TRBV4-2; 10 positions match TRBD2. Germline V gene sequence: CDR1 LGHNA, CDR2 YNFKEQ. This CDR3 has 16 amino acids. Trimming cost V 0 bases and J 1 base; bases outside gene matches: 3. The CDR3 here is CASSQDSGGFSYEQYF. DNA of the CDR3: TGTGCCAGCAGCCAAGATAGCGGGGGGTTTTCCTACGAGCAGTACTTC.

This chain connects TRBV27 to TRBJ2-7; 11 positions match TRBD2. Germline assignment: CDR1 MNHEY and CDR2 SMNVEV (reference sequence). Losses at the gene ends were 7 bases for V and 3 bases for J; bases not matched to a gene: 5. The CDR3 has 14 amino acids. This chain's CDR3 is CASKIAGGRYEQYF. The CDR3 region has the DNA TGTGCCAGCAAAATAGCGGGGGGGCGCTACGAGCAGTACTTC.

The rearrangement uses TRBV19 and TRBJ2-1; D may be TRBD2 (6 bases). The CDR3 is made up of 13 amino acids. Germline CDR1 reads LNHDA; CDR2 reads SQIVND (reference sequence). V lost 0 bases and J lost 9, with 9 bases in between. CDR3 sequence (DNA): TGTGCCAGTAGTATAGATCGGGAGAGTGAGCAGTTCTTC. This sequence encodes CASSIDRESEQFF.

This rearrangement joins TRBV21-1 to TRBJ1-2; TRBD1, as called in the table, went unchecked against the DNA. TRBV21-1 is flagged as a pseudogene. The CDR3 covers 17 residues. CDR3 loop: CASANGTGKFQGDGYTF. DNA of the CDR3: TGTGCCAGCGCGAACGGGACAGGGAAGTTCCAGGGCGATGGCTACACCTTC.

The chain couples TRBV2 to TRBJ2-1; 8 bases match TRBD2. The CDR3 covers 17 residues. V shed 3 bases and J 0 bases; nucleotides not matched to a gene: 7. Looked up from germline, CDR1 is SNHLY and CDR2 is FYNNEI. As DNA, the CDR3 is TGTGCCAGCAGTGATTTGGGTCGGGAGGGCTCCTACAATGAGCAGTTCTTC. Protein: CASSDLGREGSYNEQFF.

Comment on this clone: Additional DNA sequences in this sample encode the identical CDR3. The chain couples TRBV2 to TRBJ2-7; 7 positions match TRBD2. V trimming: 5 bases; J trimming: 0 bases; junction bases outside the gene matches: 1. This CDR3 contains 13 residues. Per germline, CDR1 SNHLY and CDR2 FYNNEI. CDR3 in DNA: TGTGCCAGCAGTCTAGCGGCCTCCTACGAGCAGTACTTC. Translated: CASSLAASYEQYF. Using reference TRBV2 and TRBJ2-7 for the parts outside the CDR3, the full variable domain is EPEVTQTPSHQVTQMGQEVILRCVPISNHLYFYWYRQILGQKVEFLVSFYNNEISEKSEIFDDQFSVERPDGSNFTLKIRSTKLEDSAMYFCASSLAASYEQYFGPGTRLTVT.

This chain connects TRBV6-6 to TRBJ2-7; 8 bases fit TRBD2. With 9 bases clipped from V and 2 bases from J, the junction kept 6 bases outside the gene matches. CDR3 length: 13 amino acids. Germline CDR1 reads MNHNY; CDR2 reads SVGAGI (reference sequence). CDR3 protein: CASVLADTYEQYF. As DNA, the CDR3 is TGTGCCAGTGTACTAGCGGATACCTACGAGCAGTACTTC.

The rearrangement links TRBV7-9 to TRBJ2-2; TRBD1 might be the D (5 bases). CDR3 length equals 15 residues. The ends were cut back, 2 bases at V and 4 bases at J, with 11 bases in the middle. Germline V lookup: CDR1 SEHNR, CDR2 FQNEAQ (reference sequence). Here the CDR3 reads CASSLMQGITGELFF. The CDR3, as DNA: TGTGCCAGCAGCTTAATGCAGGGCATCACCGGGGAGCTGTTTTTT.

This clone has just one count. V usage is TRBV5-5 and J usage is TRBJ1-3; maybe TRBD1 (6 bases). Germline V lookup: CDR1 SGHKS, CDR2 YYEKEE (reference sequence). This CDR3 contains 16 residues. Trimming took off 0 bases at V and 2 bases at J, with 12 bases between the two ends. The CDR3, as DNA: TGTGCCAGCAGCTTGGGCCTCAGGGGAACTGGAAACACCATATATTTT. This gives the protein CASSLGLRGTGNTIYF.